The 9 T cell receptor beta chains given below trace back to one sample, sequenced in a study of Graves' ophthalmopathy and Graves' hyperthyroidism. Researchers took RNA transcripts and amplified TCR beta CDR3 regions from them. HTBI primers were used in a first-round RT-PCR, which preceded a second-round multiplex PCR. TCRdb fed the multiplex PCR reads into MiXCR, producing one record per CDR3 protein. The sample shows under 60,000 distinct CDR3 sequences, approximately 45% of them seen only once. Material for sequencing was peripheral blood. All receptors come from an adult woman with Graves' ophthalmopathy.

The chain links TRBV6-2 or TRBV6-3 to TRBJ2-7, with 9 nucleotides matching TRBD2. The germline gives CDR1 MNHEY, CDR2 SVGEGT. Trimming cost V 2 bases and J 2 bases; bases outside gene matches: 4. This CDR3 region has 15 residues. The CDR3 nucleotides read TGTGCCAGCAGTTACACGACTAGCGGCGCCTACGAGCAGTACTTC. Protein: CASSYTTSGAYEQYF.

For this clonotype: A much larger clonotype is one base distant, so this may be a read error. This rearrangement joins TRBV4-3 to TRBJ1-3; no reliable D call. Germline V lookup: CDR1 LGHNA, CDR2 YSLEER. The CDR3 covers 16 residues. This CDR3 reads CASSPQRTLSGNTTYF. The CDR3 DNA sequence: TGCGCCAGCAGCCCTCAACGAACTCTATCCGGAAACACCACATATTTT.

About this clonotype itself: As the CDR3 is not closed by the conserved phenylalanine or tryptophan, this likely results from a read error. This chain connects TRBV19 to TRBJ2-3; 9 bases fit TRBD2. The V gene's germline CDR1 is LNHDA and CDR2 SQIVND (reference sequence). CDR3 length: 14 residues. The CDR3 is CAGSMGTSGDTQYS. The CDR3 region has the DNA TGTGCCGGTAGTATGGGAACTAGCGGGGATACGCAGTATTCT.

As for this clonotype: The final CDR3 position lacks the conserved phenylalanine or tryptophan, pointing to a likely read error. The chain joins TRBV6-2 or TRBV6-3 to TRBJ2-1; 9 nucleotides align to TRBD2. Trimming removed 10 bases from V and 5 bases from J; junction bases left unmatched: 9. The germline V gene has CDR1 MNHEY and CDR2 SVGEGT. The CDR3 runs to 14 residues. This CDR3 is CATLGLAQHNEQFC. The CDR3 coding sequence is TGTGCCACATTAGGACTAGCGCAGCACAATGAGCAGTTCTGC.

The V gene is TRBV7-3, the J gene TRBJ2-1; no clear D gene. V was shortened by 5 bases and J by 4 bases, with 15 bases between the two germline ends. The CDR3 is 15 amino acids. Germline assignment: CDR1 SGHTA and CDR2 FQGTGA. The CDR3: CASSQDTIGYNEQFF. The CDR3 DNA reads as TGTGCCAGCAGCCAAGATACAATAGGGTACAATGAGCAGTTCTTC. Full variable domain (rest looked up from reference TRBV7-3 and TRBJ2-1): GAGVSQTPSNKVTEKGKYVELRCDPISGHTALYWYRQSLGQGPEFLIYFQGTGAADDSGLPNDRFFAVRPEGSVSTLKIQRTERGDSAVYLCASSQDTIGYNEQFFGPGTRLTVL.

At least ten counts were recorded for this clonotype. This rearrangement joins TRBV6-1 to TRBJ2-5, with no clear D. The CDR3 loop spans 13 amino acids. The germline V and J ends were trimmed by 4 bases and 2 bases, with 8 bases remaining between them. The V gene's germline CDR1 is MNHNS and CDR2 SASEGT. This CDR3 reads CASSGRLQETQYF. The CDR3 nucleotides are TGTGCCAGCAGTGGGCGGTTACAAGAGACCCAGTACTTC.

This chain joins TRBV7-3 and TRBJ2-5, with 10 nucleotides matching TRBD2. The ends lost 5 bases at V and 4 bases at J; junction bases unmatched: 7. This CDR3 is built from 15 residues. Germline V CDR1 and CDR2: SGHTA, FQGTGA. Written as DNA, the CDR3 is TGTGCCAGCAGCGCCACTAGCGGGACAGGAGAGACCCAGTACTTC. It yields the protein CASSATSGTGETQYF.

This clonotype has only one observation. The chain couples TRBV9 to TRBJ1-2; unclear D gene. The germline V gene has CDR1 SGDLS and CDR2 YYNGEE. This CDR3 spans 16 amino acids. Trimming shortened V by 0 bases and J by 4 bases, and 16 bases separated the two germline ends. The CDR3 DNA reads TGTGCCAGCAGCGTAGCCTCGGGAGGCCGACTCTATGGCTACACCTTC. Translation: CASSVASGGRLYGYTF.

V gene TRBV5-4 combines with J gene TRBJ1-6; D is unresolved. V lost 0 bases, J lost 15 bases, and 10 bases lay in between. CDR3 length: 12 amino acids. CDR1 and CDR2 (germline): SGHNT, YYREEE (reference sequence). The CDR3 coding sequence is TGTGCCAGCAGCTTGGACTTCAGATACCTCCACTTT. Encoded protein: CASSLDFRYLHF.